This section outlines one T cell receptor beta chain sequence together with its context. What it binds is unknown. CDR3 size: 14 residues. Germline CDR1 KGHSH, CDR2 LQKENI. V lost 6 bases to trimming and J lost 4 bases, with 12 bases between them. Libraries were prepared by immunoSEQ multiplex PCR; TCRdb keeps only in-frame clonotypes and omits some of them. The sample carries about 78,000 clones, about nine tenths recorded once. The data originate from a study of T cell responses to AZD1222 COVID-19 vaccine. Study-wide points: Clonal diversity may have been underestimated in mostly white British donors.

The chain has TRBV18 and TRBJ2-2; the D call may be TRBD1 or TRBD2 (5 bases each). Sequenced material: peripheral blood, taken on day 0 of AZD1222 vaccination. The receptor's source is an adult in good health. The CDR3 sequence is CASSGARITGELFF. Written as DNA, the CDR3 is TGTGCCAGCTCCGGGGCTCGTATCACCGGGGAGCTGTTTTTT. Looking up the rest from reference TRBV18 and TRBJ2-2 gives the full variable domain: NAGVMQNPRHLVRRRGQEARLRCSPMKGHSHVYWYRQLPEEGLKFMVYLQKENIIDESGMPKERFSAEFPKEGPSILRIQQVVRGDSAAYFCASSGARITGELFFGEGSRLTVL.